This is a list of T cell receptor beta chains from one sample in a study of blood T cell repertoires in COVID-19. Sequencing used immunoSEQ multiplex PCR; TCRdb keeps in-frame clones, though not all of them. The table lists about 180,000 clones, approximately 90% of them singletons. The sample comprised peripheral blood. These receptors were obtained from a woman aged 30 to 39 with active or convalescent COVID-19. Both conserved end residues are part of each CDR3. D genes are given only for firm matches. A clone size is listed for some rows: how often the clone was seen (once, few, many), or a class if it is expanded.

TRBJ1-6,14,NA,NA,TRBV3-1/TRBV3-2,TGTGCCAGCAGCCGTGAGAGGGCGTATTCACCCCTCCACTTT,CASSRERAYSPLHF
TRBJ2-1,15,NA,NA,TRBV28,TGTGCCAGCAGTTTCCGCCGAGGCCTAGACGGTGAGCAGTTCTTC,CASSFRRGLDGEQFF
TRBJ2-7,15,NA,NA,TRBV5-1,TGCGCCAGCAGCGATAGAACGACGGGGACCTACGAGCAGTACTTC,CASSDRTTGTYEQYF
TRBJ1-6,14,once,NA,TRBV25-1,TGTGCCAGCAGTGAATTGGGCAGTAATTCACCCCTCCACTTT,CASSELGSNSPLHF
TRBJ2-7,14,once,NA,TRBV6-6,TGTGCCAGCAGTTACCAAAACCGGGGGAACGAGCAGTACTTC,CASSYQNRGNEQYF
TRBJ1-5,15,many,TRBD1,TRBV19,TGTGCCAGTAGTAGGACAGGGTGGGTCAATCAGCCCCAGCATTTT,CASSRTGWVNQPQHF
TRBJ1-2,11,NA,TRBD1,TRBV28,TGTGCCAGCAGAGACAGGGACGGCTACACCTTC,CASRDRDGYTF
TRBJ2-7,12,few,NA,TRBV29-1,TGCAGCGTTTTTCTAGTGCGGAGCGAGCAGTACTTC,CSVFLVRSEQYF
TRBJ1-6,14,few,TRBD1,TRBV5-1,TGCGCCAGCAGTTATACAGGGGTAAATTCACCCCTCCACTTT,CASSYTGVNSPLHF
TRBJ1-1,15,NA,TRBD1,TRBV18,TGTGCCAGCTCACCACAGACAGGGGCCAACACTGAAGCTTTCTTT,CASSPQTGANTEAFF
TRBJ1-1,13,NA,NA,TRBV5-1,TGCGCCAGCAGGCGGGGAGATGGCACTGAAGCTTTCTTT,CASRRGDGTEAFF
TRBJ1-1,13,NA,NA,TRBV9,TGTGCCAGCAGCTCCGGGGTGAACACTGAAGCTTTCTTT,CASSSGVNTEAFF
TRBJ1-5,16,NA,NA,TRBV7-8,TGTGCCAGCAGCTCACGGACACACTTGGGCAATCAGCCCCAGCATTTT,CASSSRTHLGNQPQHF
TRBJ1-1,15,NA,TRBD1,TRBV5-4,TGTGCCAGCAGCCCCGCTGACAGGGGAGGGACTGAAGCTTTCTTT,CASSPADRGGTEAFF
TRBJ1-5,14,few,NA,TRBV30,TGTGCCTGGGAAGATGGGGGCTTCAATCAGCCCCAGCATTTT,CAWEDGGFNQPQHF
TRBJ1-5,17,once,TRBD1,TRBV15,TGTGCCACCAGCAGTTACCTACAGGGGTTTGGCAATCAGCCCCAGCATTTT,CATSSYLQGFGNQPQHF
TRBJ2-7,12,NA,NA,TRBV27,TGTGCCAGCAGTCTCGGCGGCTACGAGCAGTACTTC,CASSLGGYEQYF
TRBJ1-6,17,NA,TRBD1,TRBV7-8,TGTGCCAGCAGCTTAGTGTCAGGGGGAGGCGGTAATTCACCCCTCCACTTT,CASSLVSGGGGNSPLHF
TRBJ2-2,17,NA,NA,TRBV5-1,TGCGCCAGCAGCCGCGGAGGTAGCTTTTCGAACACCGGGGAGCTGTTTTTT,CASSRGGSFSNTGELFF
TRBJ1-5,15,NA,TRBD1,TRBV6-5,TGTGCCAGCAGTAGACAGGGGGCGAGGAATCAGCCCCAGCATTTT,CASSRQGARNQPQHF
TRBJ1-3,15,NA,TRBD1,TRBV5-6,TGTGCCAGCAGCTTCCGACGACAGGGTGGAAACACCATATATTTT,CASSFRRQGGNTIYF
TRBJ1-1,13,NA,TRBD1,TRBV3-1/TRBV3-2,TGTGCCAGCAGCCGCGGAGGACAGGATGAAGCTTTCTTT,CASSRGGQDEAFF
TRBJ1-5,18,NA,NA,TRBV9,TGTGCCAGCAATTTCACTCGAGGGCAGGCCATTAGCAATCAGCCCCAGCATTTT,CASNFTRGQAISNQPQHF
TRBJ2-7,12,NA,NA,TRBV7-9,TGTGCCAGCAGCTTAGCCTCCCTCGAGCAGTACTTC,CASSLASLEQYF
TRBJ1-4,17,NA,TRBD1,TRBV28,TGTGCCAGCAGTTTATCGACAGGGTTGGCAACTAATGAAAAACTGTTTTTT,CASSLSTGLATNEKLFF
TRBJ2-5,13,NA,NA,TRBV6-4,TGTGCCAGCAGTGATCGCCCCGGAGAGACCCAGTACTTC,CASSDRPGETQYF
TRBJ1-1,15,NA,TRBD1,TRBV6-5,TGTGCCAGCAGCATCTACCGGGACAGAGGCACTGAAGCTTTCTTT,CASSIYRDRGTEAFF
TRBJ2-1,14,NA,NA,TRBV14,TGTGCCAGCAGCCAAAACCTCCTAGCTGAAAAGCAGTTCTTC,CASSQNLLAEKQFF
TRBJ2-1,18,NA,TRBD2,TRBV28,TGTGCCAGCAGTTTCGAACTAGCGGGAGATCTATCCTACAATGAGCAGTTCTTC,CASSFELAGDLSYNEQFF
TRBJ2-7,15,NA,NA,TRBV28,TGTGCCAGCAGAGAGGGCCCACCCCCCCCCTACGAGCAGTACTTC,CASREGPPPPYEQYF
TRBJ1-4,15,NA,TRBD1,TRBV9,TGTGCCAGCAGCCCGGGGACAGGGGAAGCTGAAAAACTGTTTTTT,CASSPGTGEAEKLFF
TRBJ2-2,21,NA,TRBD2,TRBV3-1/TRBV3-2,TGTGCCAGCAGCCAAGAAAGTAGCGGGGGGTTAAGGGTTATGTACACCGGGGAGCTGTTTTTT,CASSQESSGGLRVMYTGELFF
TRBJ2-3,11,NA,NA,TRBV25-1,TGTGCCAGCAGCAATTCAGATACGCAGTATTTT,CASSNSDTQYF
TRBJ1-4,15,NA,TRBD1,TRBV28,TGTGCCAGCAGGGACGCGGACAGGGGGTTTGAAAAACTGTTTTTT,CASRDADRGFEKLFF
TRBJ1-6,18,NA,NA,TRBV19,TGTGCCAGTAGTATCAGATACGGACAGAGCTCCTATAATTCACCCCTCCACTTT,CASSIRYGQSSYNSPLHF
TRBJ1-6,16,NA,TRBD1,TRBV3-1/TRBV3-2,TGTGCCAGCAGCCAACAGGGGGCCGGCTATAATTCACCCCTCCACTTT,CASSQQGAGYNSPLHF
TRBJ2-2,17,NA,NA,TRBV4-2,TGTGCCAGCAGCCAAGATATCGCGGGCAGATGGACCGGGGAGCTGTTTTTT,CASSQDIAGRWTGELFF
TRBJ2-5,14,NA,NA,TRBV9,TGTGCCAGCAGCAGACCAGAGGGTGCGGAGACCCAGTACTTC,CASSRPEGAETQYF
TRBJ1-6,14,NA,TRBD1,TRBV2,TGTGCCAGCACGCCGACAGGGGTTTATTCACCCCTCCACTTT,CASTPTGVYSPLHF
TRBJ1-2,12,NA,TRBD1,TRBV19,TGTGCCAGTAGTTTCCGGACAGGGGACTACACCTTC,CASSFRTGDYTF
TRBJ2-7,13,NA,NA,TRBV2,TGTGCCAGCAGTGAAGGTGGGGCGTACGAGCAGTACTTC,CASSEGGAYEQYF
TRBJ1-3,14,once,TRBD1,TRBV6-7,TGTGCCAGCACCGAGGGACAGGGAAGAAACACCATATATTTT,CASTEGQGRNTIYF
TRBJ2-1,15,NA,TRBD1,TRBV24-1,TGTGCCACCAGTGATGGGACAGGCCTACGGAATGAGCAGTTCTTC,CATSDGTGLRNEQFF
TRBJ1-1,12,once,TRBD1,TRBV2,TGTGCCAGCAGCCCCGGGACAGGGATGGCTTTCTTT,CASSPGTGMAFF
TRBJ1-2,13,NA,NA,TRBV14,TGTGCCAGCAGCCAAGATGGCAGCTATGGCTACACCTTC,CASSQDGSYGYTF